This T cell receptor (beta chain) came from a study of T-cell memory formation after mild COVID-19 (dated by TCRdb to 2020 to 2023). Background on the whole study: Most TCR sequence clusters were specific to one of the two donors. In two donors, T-cell clones that expanded and contracted after mild COVID-19 were followed by sequencing TCRalpha and TCRbeta repertoires longitudinally. The cohort was made up of two young adult volunteers, one female and one male, who were previously healthy.

What the work shows at the level of the full study, not this receptor alone: The detection of some responding clones in pre-infection memory suggests that pre-existing cross-reactive memory T cells joined the SARS-CoV-2 response. Only a couple of mild cases were covered by the study, and larger cohorts that include severe cases with pre-infection samples were considered necessary. Contracting CD4+ clones turned up mainly in the CM and EM memory subsets, whereas EMRA was where CD8+ clones were enriched. Whether the second-wave clones peaking on day 37 were SARS-CoV-2 specific was not confirmed. Clones contracting from day 15 to 85 had balanced CD4/CD8 phenotypes, while a second wave expanding from day 15 to 37 was biased towards CD4+.

Ficoll-Paque density gradient centrifugation was used to isolate PBMCs. A note on this clonotype: Its cognate antigen has yet to be identified. Base qualities are missing; no much larger clone stands one base away.

Sequencer: Illumina NovaSeq 6000. TCRalpha and TCRbeta cDNA libraries were constructed by 5'RACE with constant-segment primers, with sample barcodes and unique molecular identifiers being introduced. RNA was extracted from every sample with Trizol reagent. The libraries were amplified in two PCR steps, and the second step added a second sample barcode and Illumina TruSeq adapters. Libraries were sequenced on an Illumina NovaSeq with 2 x 150 bp paired-end reads. On the study's bioinformatics: The reads were demultiplexed and collapsed into UMI-guided consensus sequences using migec v1.2.7. Using mixcr v2.1.11, UMI consensuses were aligned to TRA and TRB V and J templates and then assembled into clonotypes. Clonotypes were classified as expanded or contracted when called significant by both edgeR and NoisET, with noise models trained on biological replicates. For edgeR calls, a false discovery rate-adjusted p below 0.01 and a log2 fold-change threshold of 1 were applied. As an exploratory analysis of dynamics, PCA with hierarchical clustering was applied to max-normalized trajectories of the 1000 most abundant clonotypes. Each responding clone was given a CD4 or CD8 phenotype based on the CD4+ and CD8+ repertoires, which had been sequenced separately. In-frame beta chains were kept once TCRdb had trimmed the public reads at Q25 with fastp and called clones with MiXCR. Rows matching on CDR3 protein sequence are summarized as one entry with the most common DNA and genes. TCRdb assigned the V and J calls; the authors' analysis was not used. The table for this sample lists fewer than 95,000 distinct CDR3 sequences; 10% to 15% of them were counted only once. The ten largest clones represent about 29% of the sample.

Spanning cysteine to phenylalanine, the CDR3 consists of 13 amino acids. Left in the record is the CDR3 DNA by itself, 39 bases read in frame from the first base. V is pared back by 7 bases and J by 2 bases, with 9 bases lying between the germline termini. Sequencing used PBMCs or a T cell subset sorted from them (not recorded which). The chain was built from TRBV12-3 or TRBV12-4 and TRBJ1-5; TRBD1 is a weak D gene call, 5 bases matching. The sequence was obtained from an adult woman who had mild COVID-19 (a few samples of this study predate the infection). The sample titles of this study are shuffled in the database, so cell type and time point are left out; the donor was told from shared clones. The nucleotide sequence reads TGTGCCAGCACCCCGGGGGGCAATCAGCCCCAGCATTTT. This codes for CASTPGGNQPQHF.